Reported below is one T cell receptor (beta chain). The antigen remains unidentified. The repertoire was sequenced with immunoSEQ multiplex PCR; TCRdb's copy has only in-frame clones and lacks some. This sample has under 300,000 clones, with about 92% found just once. This record comes from a study of T cell responses to AZD1222 COVID-19 vaccine. Study-level information: Doses given second, at about 4 or about 12 weeks, were pooled. Overall study results and limits: Across the whole spike, CD4 TCRs peaked at regions 160-218 and 743-854. After two AZD1222 doses, spike-specific TCR breadth and depth rose versus day 0. Unmutated regions of variants are reportedly targeted by nearly half of spike-specific TCRs.

The source material was peripheral blood, sampled on day 0 of AZD1222 vaccination. The TCR sequence derives from an adult in good health.

The CDR3 region has the DNA TGCGCCAGCAGCTTGGCGGGGGGCTGGGACACTGAAGCTTTCTTT. Protein sequence: CASSLAGGWDTEAFF. The chain is built from TRBV5-1 and TRBJ1-1, with D tentatively TRBD1 (6 bases). This CDR3 region has 15 residues. Between the trimmed V and J ends, which lost 0 bases and 3 bases, there was a span of 12 bases. Germline values: CDR1 SGHRS, CDR2 YFSETQ. Using reference TRBV5-1 and TRBJ1-1 for the parts outside the CDR3, the full variable domain is KAGVTQTPRYLIKTRGQQVTLSCSPISGHRSVSWYQQTPGQGLQFLFEYFSETQRNKGNFPGRFSGRQFSNSRSEMNVSTLELGDSALYLCASSLAGGWDTEAFFGQGTRLTVV.